The subject of this entry is one TCR beta chain. This clone's antigen is unknown. No base-level quality is on record; no much larger clone is a single base apart. Using the deep immunoSEQ assay, multiplex PCR amplified TCR CDR3 regions from genomic DNA. Extracted genomic DNA from each cell subset was distributed evenly across all wells of several immunoSEQ 96-well plates, and each plate was treated as a replicate. For sorted subsets, roughly 200 ng of genomic DNA, equivalent to about 30,000 T cell genomes, went into each replicate PCR. Purified libraries were measured with a Qubit 3.0 fluorometer, size-checked on a Bioanalyzer 2100, and measured again with the KAPA Library Quantification kit. Every immunoSEQ 96-well plate was sequenced on a dedicated single-read 150-cycle Illumina NextSeq 550 flow cell. The original methods were these. Because the immunoSEQ output included only junctional sequences and no quality scores, the filtering could not be the same as the filtering used for full-length reads. Sequences were annotated with PyIR, a Python wrapper for IgBLAST v1.9, and V/J genes and CDR3 were assigned using IMGT germline references. Reads were filtered out if the reads had weak V/J assignments (E-value above 1e-6), no CDR3, stop codons, out-of-frame junctions, or ambiguous translated residues. V3J clonotypes were defined as sequences sharing the same inferred V gene, J gene, and CDR3 amino acid sequence. The percentage overlap between two repertoires was calculated by dividing the number of shared unique clonotypes by the size of the smaller repertoire. Repertoire richness was assessed with RTK rarefaction, the Chao1 estimator, and Recon v2.1 estimates of unobserved clonotypes. Generation probabilities for all TCRbeta clonotypes obtained by the gDNA method from several donors were computed using OLGA. TCRdb holds this immuneACCESS table with in-frame rearrangements only. Some clones are missing; in checked studies, unresolved V genes explain under half, and the rest has no known cause. V, J and clone size reflect that table, while D and trimming were determined from the DNA. This sample comprises 1.6 million or so clones, roughly 97% of them detected only once. The leading ten clones occupy roughly 1.1% of the sample.

These data are taken from a study of shared clonotypes between healthy human individuals (dated by TCRdb to the early 2020s). Some background on the complete study: The cohort included a few men and two women between 18 and 49 years of age. To estimate repertoire size and how much clonotype sharing occurs between individuals, the study deeply sequenced the blood TCR repertoires of several healthy adults. Different laboratories and diverse techniques were used to prepare libraries and sequence TCR repertoires, to increase sequencing depth and limit assay-specific biases. Leukapheresis yielded between about 0.85 and 10 billion PBMCs per donor. For each donor, CD4 naive and CD4 memory were each given three plates, CD8 naive was given two plates, and CD8 memory was given one plate.

Healthy HIV-negative adults with no recently reported acute infections or vaccinations were included as donors. Every donor was a Caucasian adult living in Nashville, Tennessee, USA. CD4+ T cells were enriched by magnetic negative selection; naive cells were then positively selected on CD45RA, and the negative fraction formed the memory subset. Blood was obtained by leukapheresis, after which PBMCs were separated by Ficoll-Histopaque density gradient centrifugation and cryopreserved in liquid nitrogen vapor phase. Analytical flow cytometry was used to check the purity and quantity of every magnetically sorted T cell population. Each sorted fraction had its genomic DNA isolated and then quantified by UV absorbance on a Nanodrop 2000c. Results the study describes overall, beyond this receptor: The genetic and exposure-history diversity represented was limited by the small number of donors. Sampling was restricted to blood, and TCR repertoires in tissues likely differ from the TCR repertoires found in blood. Sharing across four donors was observed for 4.5% to 6.5% of naive CD4, less than 4% of naive CD8, 2% to 2.5% of memory CD4, and about 0.38% of memory CD8 clonotypes. Larger estimated clonotype richness was generally found for naive subsets than for memory subsets. Incomplete sequencing was indicated by rarefaction of sorted-subset datasets, despite the large sequencing depth. Higher generation probabilities were observed for clonotypes shared by all four sorted-subset donors than for non-shared clonotypes. Pairwise subsampling indicated that sequencing depth was expected to affect the degree of clonotype sharing among donors.

CDR1 is given as SGHDT and CDR2 as YYEEEE, both from the germline V gene. The cysteine opens and the phenylalanine closes a CDR3 of 12 amino acids. This entry keeps only the CDR3 DNA: 36 bases, framed from base 1. V is clipped by 3 bases and J by 2 bases, and the sequence between their germline boundaries is 5 bases long. This receptor was obtained from a man younger than 40 in good health. The chain links TRBV5-6 with TRBJ1-2; no D gene call is confident. Sequencing used naive CD4+ T cells sorted from blood. According to the study, the label for this sample's cell subset or site signals: CD45RA+ positively selected. The base sequence is TGTGCCAGCAGCTACTTAAACTATGGCTACACCTTC. It encodes CASSYLNYGYTF.